This T cell receptor beta chain originates from a study of regulatory T cells in long-lasting Graves disease. Building the TCR beta libraries relied on iRepertoire HTBI primers, and CDR3 regions underwent Arm-PCR. TCRdb re-called the multiplex PCR reads through MiXCR, storing one row per CDR3 protein. The sample includes 400,000 to 650,000 distinct CDR3 sequences, roughly 16% of them seen just once. This clonotype was seen repeatedly, ten times or more. Described time point: newly diagnosed GD, antithyroid drugs for less than 3 months. Extracted RNA from PBMCs served as the source of the TCR library. Patients with Graves' disease were diagnosed by American Thyroid Association guidelines. This CDR3 is 15 amino acids long. Germline V gene data show CDR1 as KGHSH and CDR2 as LQKENI. Trimming stripped 3 bases from V and 3 bases from J, with 13 bases between. The same sample was also used in a study of T cells in Graves' hyperthyroidism and ophthalmopathy. That work adds: Most clonotypes expanded in thyroid above 0.001 were likewise present in blood.

Sequencing was performed on peripheral blood mononuclear cells (PBMCs), taken at new diagnosis, from a patient treated with antithyroid drugs. The sequence derives from a woman aged 40-65 years with Graves disease. This chain uses TRBV18 with TRBJ2-3, with D maybe TRBD2 (5 bases). The CDR3 DNA follows: TGTGCCAGCTCACCTACTAGAGCAGAAACAGATACGCAGTATTTT. Translating it yields CASSPTRAETDTQYF.